The 28 T cell receptor beta chains below all came from one sample that was sequenced in a study of OX40 agonist ivuxolimab in advanced cancers. The assay was immunoSEQ multiplex PCR, and TCRdb's table has in-frame clones only and misses some. The sample consists of under 95,000 clones, around 86% of them appearing once. The input for sequencing was CD4+ or CD8+ T cells sorted from blood, taken in a trial of the OX40 agonist ivuxolimab. These TCRs come from an adult with an advanced solid tumor such as melanoma, head and neck, liver or kidney cancer.

The genes are TRBV18 and TRBJ1-5; D perhaps matches TRBD1 (6 bases). Trimming pared 6 bases from V and 4 bases from J, leaving 16 bases between. There are 15 residues in the CDR3. Germline CDR1 reads KGHSH; CDR2 reads LQKENI. The CDR3 protein is CASSFYREGNQPQHF. Here the CDR3 DNA reads TGTGCCAGCTCTTTCTACAGGGAGGGGAATCAGCCCCAGCATTTT.

This chain joins TRBV10-2 and TRBJ1-2; tentative D call: TRBD1 (6 bases). The CDR3 sequence is 13 residues long. CDR1 is WSHSY and CDR2 is SAAADI in the germline V gene. Trimming took off 6 bases at V and 3 bases at J, with 11 bases between the two ends. The CDR3 nucleotides are TGCGCCAGCAGGAACAGGGCGGACTATGGCTACACCTTC. It codes for CASRNRADYGYTF.

The chain employs TRBV5-4 and TRBJ2-1; 7 bases fit TRBD1. V trimming: 0 bases; J trimming: 4 bases; junction bases outside the gene matches: 4. Germline values: CDR1 SGHNT, CDR2 YYREEE (reference sequence). The CDR3 spans 15 residues. CDR3 DNA sequence: TGTGCCAGCAGCTTGGGCGACAGGGAGTACAATGAGCAGTTCTTC. Translated, it gives CASSLGDREYNEQFF.

The rearrangement uses TRBV7-2 and TRBJ2-3, with 9 bases matching TRBD2. The V gene's germline CDR1 is SGHTA and CDR2 FQGNSA. The CDR3 covers 17 residues. The ends lost 1 base at V and 6 bases at J; junction bases unmatched: 11. The CDR3 region has the DNA TGTGCCAGCAGCTTAGAACCCCTATTAGCGGGAGTGGATACGCAGTATTTT. This gives the protein CASSLEPLLAGVDTQYF.

The genes are TRBV14 and TRBJ1-1, with no clear D. Per the germline V gene, CDR1 is SGHDN and CDR2 is FVKESK. V lost 3 bases, J lost 4 bases, and 18 bases lay in between. This CDR3 is built from 16 residues. The CDR3: CASSQIPLSLPTEAFF. CDR3 sequence (DNA): TGTGCCAGCAGCCAGATCCCACTGTCGCTCCCCACTGAAGCTTTCTTT.

CDR3 nucleotide sequence: TGTGCCAGCAGCCCTGGGGGACAGTTAGGATACAATGAGCAGTTCTTC. Translation: CASSPGGQLGYNEQFF. The chain recombines TRBV11-2 with TRBJ2-1; 7 positions agree with TRBD1. The CDR3 spans 16 residues. Unmatched junction bases numbered 11, after V lost 5 bases and J lost 4 bases. Germline V gene data show CDR1 as SGHAT and CDR2 as FQNNGV.

The rearrangement joins TRBV6-6 to TRBJ1-6; D is unclear. This CDR3 is built from 14 residues. CDR1 is MNHNY, CDR2 SVGAGI, per germline (reference sequence). V was trimmed by 6 bases and J by 10 bases, leaving 16 bases between them. The CDR3 sequence: CASSLVRRQSPLHF. CDR3 nucleotides: TGTGCCAGCAGCCTCGTAAGGAGGCAGTCACCCCTCCACTTT.

The chain employs TRBV30 and TRBJ2-7; TRBD2 aligns across 8 bases. Per germline, CDR1 GTSNPN and CDR2 SVGIG (reference sequence). The V and J ends lost 4 bases and 0 bases, in that order; junction bases with no gene match: 14. The CDR3 loop spans 17 amino acids. CDR3 DNA sequence: TGTGCCTGGATTCGACTAGCGCCCGATGCCAGCTCCTACGAGCAGTACTTC. Its translation: CAWIRLAPDASSYEQYF. The full variable domain, in which reference TRBV30 and TRBJ2-7 provide the parts outside the CDR3, is SQTIHQWPATLVQPVGSPLSLECTVEGTSNPNLYWYRQAAGRGLQLLFYSVGIGQISSEVPQNLSASRPQDRQFILSSKKLLLSDSGFYLCAWIRLAPDASSYEQYFGPGTRLTVT.

The chain joins TRBV12-5 to TRBJ2-5, with D maybe TRBD1 (6 bases). Germline CDR1 and CDR2: LGHNT and FRNRAP. Deletions cut 2 bases from V and 5 bases from J, with 15 bases between. There are 15 residues in the CDR3. Written as DNA, the CDR3 is TGTGCTAGTGGTTTGAGGACAGCCTTCCAGGAGACCCAGTACTTC. Translated: CASGLRTAFQETQYF.

V gene TRBV27 combines with J gene TRBJ1-2; 7 nucleotides line up with TRBD1. Germline trimming cut 5 bases from V and 0 bases from J; bases unmatched to any gene: 9. This CDR3 contains 16 residues. Germline assignment: CDR1 MNHEY and CDR2 SMNVEV (reference sequence). The CDR3 DNA reads TGTGCCAGCAGTCCCTCGGACAGGCCCCCTAACTATGGCTACACCTTC. It encodes CASSPSDRPPNYGYTF.

This clone was detected only a few times. CDR3 region: CASSQVRAPYEQYF. CDR3 nucleotide sequence: TGTGCCAGCAGCCAAGTAAGGGCTCCCTACGAGCAGTACTTC. The V and J genes are TRBV4-2 and TRBJ2-7; no definite D call. Germline V gene sequence: CDR1 LGHNA, CDR2 YNFKEQ. The CDR3 extends over 14 amino acids. Deletions cut 1 base from V and 2 bases from J, with 9 bases between.

The chain carries TRBV5-6 and TRBJ1-5, with D possibly being TRBD1 (5 bases). The CDR3 totals 16 residues. CDR1 is SGHDT, CDR2 YYEEEE, per germline. Trimming cost V 3 bases and J 0 bases, with 13 bases left between them. The CDR3 DNA sequence: TGTGCCAGCAGCTCCCGGGACTTCTATAGCAATCAGCCCCAGCATTTT. It specifies CASSSRDFYSNQPQHF. Full variable domain (rest looked up from reference TRBV5-6 and TRBJ1-5): DAGVTQSPTHLIKTRGQQVTLRCSPKSGHDTVSWYQQALGQGPQFIFQYYEEEERQRGNFPDRFSGHQFPNYSSELNVNALLLGDSALYLCASSSRDFYSNQPQHFGDGTRLSIL.

The chain is built from TRBV25-1 and TRBJ2-3; TRBD2 might be the D (5 bases). The ends were cut back, 5 bases at V and 1 base at J, with 13 bases in the middle. Germline CDR1 and CDR2: MGHDK and SYGVNS. The CDR3 consists of 15 residues. The CDR3 region has the DNA TGTGCCAGCAGTCGTCGGGGAGTTGGCACAGATACGCAGTATTTT. It specifies CASSRRGVGTDTQYF.

The rearrangement uses TRBV5-8 and TRBJ1-1; unclear D gene. The V gene lost 4 bases and the J gene lost 2 bases, with 18 bases spanning the gap. The V gene's germline CDR1 is SGHTS and CDR2 YDEGEE. The CDR3 sequence is 16 residues long. CDR3 coding DNA: TGTGCCAGCAGCCATCTCACAGTGACCACTAACACTGAAGCTTTCTTT. Translation gives CASSHLTVTTNTEAFF.

This sequence joins TRBV19 and TRBJ2-4; tentatively, D is TRBD1 (5 bases). This CDR3 contains 14 residues. Germline CDR1 and CDR2: LNHDA and SQIVND (reference sequence). The germline V and J ends were trimmed by 5 bases and 0 bases, with 8 bases remaining between them. The DNA of the CDR3 is TGTGCCAGTAGTCAGCAGGGAGCCAAAAACATTCAGTACTTC. Translating it yields CASSQQGAKNIQYF.

CDR3 sequence: CASRPTGVSGNTIYF. In DNA form, the CDR3 reads TGTGCCAGCAGACCTACAGGAGTCTCTGGAAACACCATATATTTT. The rearrangement uses TRBV6-6 and TRBJ1-3, with D possibly being TRBD1 (5 bases). Deletions cut 6 bases from V and 0 bases from J, with 12 bases between. From germline, CDR1 is MNHNY and CDR2 SVGAGI (reference sequence). The CDR3 has 15 amino acids.

This clone has more than one count but fewer than ten. The chain combines TRBV9 with TRBJ1-6; no clear D. V gave up 3 bases and J gave up 10 bases, with 14 bases separating them. The CDR3 consists of 14 residues. Germline V lookup: CDR1 SGDLS, CDR2 YYNGEE. CDR3 in DNA: TGTGCCAGCAGCGCCGAAGAAGGTATATCACCCCTCCACTTT. Its translation is CASSAEEGISPLHF.

With regard to this clone: Within the sample, other DNA sequences also encode this same CDR3. The chain uses TRBV5-1 and TRBJ1-4, with D possibly being TRBD1 (5 bases). From germline, CDR1 is SGHRS and CDR2 YFSETQ. Trimming removed 1 base from V and 4 bases from J, with 11 bases in between. The CDR3 loop spans 15 amino acids. CDR3 sequence reads: CASSLSGTDNEKLFF. CDR3 DNA sequence: TGCGCCAGCAGCTTGTCAGGGACCGATAATGAAAAACTGTTTTTT.

The CDR3 loop reads CASSSGTSGSDEQYF. For the CDR3, the DNA is TGTGCCAGCAGTTCAGGGACTAGCGGGAGCGACGAGCAGTACTTC. The chain has TRBV6-5 and TRBJ2-5; 14 nucleotides agree with TRBD2. The DNA end lines up better with TRBJ2-7; the J call may be wrong. In germline, CDR1 is MNHEY, CDR2 SVGAGI. This CDR3 is built from 15 residues.

The V gene is TRBV30, the J gene TRBJ2-1, with D perhaps matching TRBD1 (5 bases). Germline V gene data show CDR1 as GTSNPN and CDR2 as SVGIG (reference sequence). V was trimmed by 0 bases and J by 2 bases, leaving 11 bases between them. This CDR3 comprises 15 residues. DNA of the CDR3: TGTGCCTGGAGTGTAGGGCAGGGCCCCTACAATGAGCAGTTCTTC. Its protein product is CAWSVGQGPYNEQFF.

The chain recombines TRBV10-3 with TRBJ1-5; D not resolved. Germline V lookup: CDR1 ENHRY, CDR2 SYGVKD. The CDR3 is made up of 15 amino acids. V was clipped by 2 bases and J by 0 bases, with 8 bases between them. The CDR3 here is CAISEGRISNQPQHF. CDR3 nucleotide sequence: TGTGCCATCAGTGAGGGCCGGATTAGCAATCAGCCCCAGCATTTT.

This chain uses TRBV6-6 with TRBJ1-4; TRBD1 agrees at 10 bases. The germline CDR1 and CDR2 sequences are MNHNY and SVGAGI (reference sequence). J lost 4 bases, V lost 5 bases, and 4 bases had no gene match. The CDR3 has 15 residues. The CDR3 reads CASSTDRGLNEKLFF. DNA of the CDR3: TGTGCCAGCAGTACCGACAGGGGGCTTAATGAAAAACTGTTTTTT.

The V and J genes are TRBV5-8 and TRBJ1-5; the match to TRBD1 covers 7 bases. The length of the CDR3 is 14 residues. Looked up from germline, CDR1 is SGHTS and CDR2 is YDEGEE. V was pared by 3 bases and J by 3 bases, with 3 bases of the junction left unmatched. The CDR3 region is CASSSGTANQPQHF. The CDR3 nucleotides are TGTGCCAGCAGCTCAGGGACAGCCAATCAGCCCCAGCATTTT.

The chain is built from TRBV27 and TRBJ1-5; D might be TRBD1 (6 bases). Trimming pared 6 bases from V and 6 bases from J, leaving 15 bases between. This CDR3 has 14 amino acids. The germline V gene encodes CDR1 MNHEY and CDR2 SMNVEV (reference sequence). CDR3 residues: CASSLQGRGQPQHF. In DNA, the CDR3 is TGTGCCAGCAGCCTACAGGGACGGGGTCAGCCCCAGCATTTT.

The gene calls are TRBV18 and TRBJ2-7; D unresolved. The CDR3 runs to 13 residues. V shed 1 base and J shed 4 bases, with 8 bases lying between them. The germline CDR1 and CDR2 sequences are KGHSH and LQKENI. Here the CDR3 reads CASSPRWDYEQYF. The CDR3, as DNA: TGTGCCAGCTCACCACGGTGGGATTACGAGCAGTACTTC.

This chain uses TRBV27 with TRBJ1-1, with D possibly TRBD1 on 5 matching bases. This CDR3 has 13 amino acids. The V gene's germline CDR1 is MNHEY and CDR2 SMNVEV (reference sequence). V lost 3 bases to trimming and J lost 4 bases, with 9 bases between them. For the CDR3, the DNA is TGTGCCAGCAGTTTTCAAGGGGCCACTGAAGCTTTCTTT. Protein product: CASSFQGATEAFF.

By its share, this clone is medium-sized. The DNA of the CDR3 is TGTGCCAGCAGAACAAGGGGCGGTCTGAACACTGAAGCTTTCTTT. It is translated as CASRTRGGLNTEAFF. The chain recombines TRBV13 with TRBJ1-1, with D possibly matching TRBD1 (5 bases). Germline values: CDR1 PRHDT, CDR2 FYEKMQ (reference sequence). This CDR3 spans 15 amino acids. Trimming left V 6 bases short and J 0 bases short, with 14 bases between.

The rearrangement joins TRBV2 to TRBJ2-5; TRBD1 aligns across 9 bases. V shed 7 bases and J 5 bases; nucleotides not matched to a gene: 5. CDR3 length equals 13 residues. Germline values: CDR1 SNHLY, CDR2 FYNNEI. Here the CDR3 reads CASNTGGWETQYF. The CDR3, as DNA: TGTGCCAGCAATACAGGGGGCTGGGAGACCCAGTACTTC.